A selection of T cell receptor beta chains follows, all from one sample in a study of PD-1 blockade in mismatch repair-deficient tumors. Assay: immunoSEQ multiplex PCR; the TCRdb copy retains only in-frame clones and omits some. The table lists roughly 50,000 clones, over 65% of them singletons. The source material was peripheral blood, sampled 4 weeks after starting pembrolizumab. The receptors were gathered from an adult with mismatch repair-deficient cancer. CDR3s include the opening cysteine and the closing phenylalanine or tryptophan. Each record gives: clone size, V gene, J gene, D gene, CDR3 DNA, CDR3 protein. D genes are given only for firm matches. A clone size is listed for some rows: how often the clone was seen (once, few, many), or a class if it is expanded.

abundance: once; v_gene: TRBV18; j_gene: TRBJ2-5; d_gene: .; CDR3nt: TGTGCCAGCTCACCAGGGGAGGTCGTTGTCCAGTACTTC; CDR3aa: CASSPGEVVVQYF
abundance: .; v_gene: TRBV7-2; j_gene: TRBJ2-3; d_gene: TRBD2; CDR3nt: TGTGCCAGCAGCGTGGGACTAGCGGGAGATTCGACAGATACGCAGTATTTT; CDR3aa: CASSVGLAGDSTDTQYF
abundance: once; v_gene: TRBV18; j_gene: TRBJ2-3; d_gene: .; CDR3nt: TGTGCCAGCTCACCAGGCGGGACGGGCACAGATACGCAGTATTTT; CDR3aa: CASSPGGTGTDTQYF
abundance: .; v_gene: TRBV2; j_gene: TRBJ2-1; d_gene: TRBD1; CDR3nt: TGTGCCAGTACACAGGGGGACTCCTACAATGAGCAGTTCTTC; CDR3aa: CASTQGDSYNEQFF
abundance: .; v_gene: TRBV4-3; j_gene: TRBJ1-2; d_gene: .; CDR3nt: TGCGCCAGCAGCCAACCGGGATATGGCTATGGCTACACCTTC; CDR3aa: CASSQPGYGYGYTF
abundance: .; v_gene: TRBV6-5; j_gene: TRBJ2-4; d_gene: .; CDR3nt: TGTGCCAGCAGTTCCCGAGGGTCGTCAACCAAAAACATTCAGTACTTC; CDR3aa: CASSSRGSSTKNIQYF
abundance: .; v_gene: TRBV18; j_gene: TRBJ1-1; d_gene: .; CDR3nt: TGTGCCAGCTCACCTAACCGGGACAACACTGAAGCTTTCTTT; CDR3aa: CASSPNRDNTEAFF
abundance: once; v_gene: TRBV21-1; j_gene: TRBJ2-1; d_gene: .; CDR3nt: TGTGCCAGCAGCAAAGCTCTCGGGGTTAGCTCCTACAATGAGCAGTTCTTC; CDR3aa: CASSKALGVSSYNEQFF
abundance: .; v_gene: TRBV6-1; j_gene: TRBJ2-2; d_gene: .; CDR3nt: TGTGCCAGCAGAGGGGCGGGCACCGGGGAGCTGTTTTTT; CDR3aa: CASRGAGTGELFF
abundance: few; v_gene: TRBV4-2; j_gene: TRBJ2-7; d_gene: .; CDR3nt: TGTGCCAGCAGCCAAGTAATCGGCCTGAAAAGGTACGAGCAGTACTTC; CDR3aa: CASSQVIGLKRYEQYF
abundance: .; v_gene: TRBV2; j_gene: TRBJ2-5; d_gene: TRBD2; CDR3nt: TGTGCCAGCAGTCCACAGACTAGCAGCCAAGAGACCCAGTACTTC; CDR3aa: CASSPQTSSQETQYF
abundance: medium-sized; v_gene: TRBV19; j_gene: TRBJ1-1; d_gene: TRBD1; CDR3nt: TGTGCCAGTAGTCCTCGCCAGGGGGCGTTTAGGTACACTGAAGCTTTCTTT; CDR3aa: CASSPRQGAFRYTEAFF
abundance: few; v_gene: TRBV7-9; j_gene: TRBJ2-7; d_gene: .; CDR3nt: TGTGCCAGCAGCTTCGGTTACATCTACGAGCAGTACTTC; CDR3aa: CASSFGYIYEQYF
abundance: once; v_gene: TRBV9; j_gene: TRBJ2-3; d_gene: .; CDR3nt: TGTGCCAGCAGCGGTGGGACGGCCACAGATACGCAGTATTTT; CDR3aa: CASSGGTATDTQYF
abundance: .; v_gene: TRBV4-3; j_gene: TRBJ2-1; d_gene: .; CDR3nt: TGCGCCAGCAGCCAGGCCCTTAAGCGAAGCGAGCAGTTCTTC; CDR3aa: CASSQALKRSEQFF
abundance: .; v_gene: TRBV5-1; j_gene: TRBJ1-1; d_gene: .; CDR3nt: TGCGCCAGCATAAGCGGGCTTGGAGAGAACACTGAAGCTTTCTTT; CDR3aa: CASISGLGENTEAFF
abundance: .; v_gene: TRBV5-4; j_gene: TRBJ2-1; d_gene: TRBD2; CDR3nt: TGTGCCAGCAGCTCGGGAGGGATGAATGAGCAGTTCTTC; CDR3aa: CASSSGGMNEQFF
abundance: few; v_gene: TRBV10-3; j_gene: TRBJ1-2; d_gene: .; CDR3nt: TGTGCCACCTCGGGGGTCGAAGCTAACTATGGCTACACCTTC; CDR3aa: CATSGVEANYGYTF